These T cell receptor beta chains were read from a single sample in a study of T cells in Graves' hyperthyroidism and ophthalmopathy. From the multiplex PCR reads, TCRdb called clonotypes with MiXCR, one entry per CDR3 protein. The table records over 700,000 distinct CDR3 sequences, around 39% of them present only once. Sample: blood. These receptors were obtained from a man between 18 and 29 years old with Graves' hyperthyroidism. Both conserved end residues are part of each CDR3. A D gene is named only where the DNA matches it firmly. For some rows the clone size is stated as once, few or many, or as a class when expanded; others skip it.

D: .
V: TRBV20-1
J: TRBJ2-7
length: 13
size: few
DNA: TGCAGTGCTAGAGGGCCAACCGCCTACGAGCAGTACTTC
CDR3: CSARGPTAYEQYF

D: .
V: TRBV4-1
J: TRBJ2-2
length: 13
size: few
DNA: TGCGCCAGCAGCCAAGGTTCCACCGGGGAGCTGTTTTTT
CDR3: CASSQGSTGELFF

D: .
V: TRBV9
J: TRBJ1-4
length: 12
size: .
DNA: TGTGCCAGCAGCGTCTCTTGGGGAGGAATGGTTTTT
CDR3: CASSVSWGGMVF

D: .
V: TRBV2
J: TRBJ2-7
length: 14
size: .
DNA: TGTGCCAGCAGCCAAGAACCGGGACCCTACGAGCAGTACTTC
CDR3: CASSQEPGPYEQYF

D: TRBD2
V: TRBV5-1
J: TRBJ2-2
length: 16
size: once
DNA: TGCGCCAGCAGACCACTAGCGGGAGATTTGACCGGGGAGCTGTTTTTT
CDR3: CASRPLAGDLTGELFF

D: .
V: TRBV9
J: TRBJ1-1
length: 14
size: few
DNA: TGTGCCAGCAGTAACCCATCAGGGAGCACTGAAGCTTTCTTT
CDR3: CASSNPSGSTEAFF

D: .
V: TRBV9
J: TRBJ1-1
length: 13
size: few
DNA: TGTGCCAGCAGCGTAGACACCCGGGGCACGGCTTTCTTT
CDR3: CASSVDTRGTAFF

D: .
V: TRBV5-1
J: TRBJ2-5
length: 15
size: few
DNA: TGCGCCAGCAGCTTCTTGTCGGCGGGCCAAGAGACCCAGTACTTC
CDR3: CASSFLSAGQETQYF

D: .
V: TRBV5-6
J: TRBJ2-5
length: 14
size: few
DNA: TGTGCCAGCAGCTTAAGGGTTTCTCCAGAGACCCAGTACTTC
CDR3: CASSLRVSPETQYF

D: .
V: TRBV20-1
J: TRBJ1-4
length: 12
size: many
DNA: TGCAGTGCTAGAGATGGACGGGAAAAACTGTTTTTT
CDR3: CSARDGREKLFF

D: .
V: TRBV5-1
J: TRBJ1-3
length: 15
size: .
DNA: TGCGCCAGCAGCTTGGAAGGGGCGCGGGGAAACACCATATATTTT
CDR3: CASSLEGARGNTIYF

D: .
V: TRBV7-9
J: TRBJ2-7
length: 14
size: many
DNA: TGTGCCAGCAGCCCATGGGGGAGTGATTACGAGCAGTACTTC
CDR3: CASSPWGSDYEQYF

D: .
V: TRBV29-1
J: TRBJ2-3
length: 14
size: few
DNA: TGCAGCGTTGAGCAGGCAAGAGGAACAGATACGCAGTATTTT
CDR3: CSVEQARGTDTQYF

D: .
V: TRBV7-9
J: TRBJ1-1
length: 15
size: few
DNA: TGTGCCAGCAGCCCCCCCTTGGGGGTGAACACTGAAGCTTTCTTT
CDR3: CASSPPLGVNTEAFF

D: .
V: TRBV20-1
J: TRBJ1-5
length: 13
size: many
DNA: TGCAGTGCTAGCAGGGGCGCCAATCAGCCCCAGCATTTT
CDR3: CSASRGANQPQHF

D: .
V: TRBV6-5
J: TRBJ1-1
length: 15
size: .
DNA: TGTGCCAGCAGTTACGAGAGGTGTACGAACACTGAAGCTTTCTTT
CDR3: CASSYERCTNTEAFF

D: .
V: TRBV6-6
J: TRBJ2-7
length: 15
size: .
DNA: TGTGCCAGCAGTTACTCTCGGACAGTTCGGGGCGAGCAGTACTTC
CDR3: CASSYSRTVRGEQYF

D: .
V: TRBV9
J: TRBJ2-5
length: 14
size: many
DNA: TGTGCCAGCAGCGTAGGGGGAAACCAAGAGACCCAGTACTTC
CDR3: CASSVGGNQETQYF

D: .
V: TRBV20-1
J: TRBJ1-1
length: 13
size: .
DNA: TGCAGTGCTAGTAGCGGTAGAAACACTGAAGCTTTCTTT
CDR3: CSASSGRNTEAFF

D: TRBD1
V: TRBV20-1
J: TRBJ2-7
length: 13
size: few
DNA: TGCAGTGCGAGGACAGGGAATTTCTACGAGCAGTACTTC
CDR3: CSARTGNFYEQYF

D: .
V: TRBV15
J: TRBJ2-2
length: 15
size: many
DNA: TGTGCCACCAGCCCCCGCGGGTCGAGCACCGGGGAGCTGTTTTTT
CDR3: CATSPRGSSTGELFF

D: .
V: TRBV19
J: TRBJ2-2
length: 14
size: few
DNA: TGTGCCAGTACTCCGGGACTGCTCACCGGGGAGCTGTTTTTT
CDR3: CASTPGLLTGELFF

D: .
V: TRBV20-1
J: TRBJ2-2
length: 12
size: few
DNA: TGCAGTGCTAGAGCGAGCTACGGGGAGCTGTTTTTT
CDR3: CSARASYGELFF

D: .
V: TRBV14
J: TRBJ1-3
length: 15
size: few
DNA: TGTGCCAGCAGCCAAGATCAGCTCTCTGGAAACACCATATATTTT
CDR3: CASSQDQLSGNTIYF

D: TRBD2
V: TRBV20-1
J: TRBJ2-7
length: 13
size: .
DNA: TGCAGTGCTAGAGTGCCTAGCGGCTACGAGCAGTACTTC
CDR3: CSARVPSGYEQYF

D: .
V: TRBV29-1
J: TRBJ2-7
length: 10
size: .
DNA: TGCAGTTTTTCGGGCGACGAGCAGTACTTC
CDR3: CSFSGDEQYF

D: .
V: TRBV5-1
J: TRBJ1-6
length: 16
size: .
DNA: TGCGCCAGCAGTCCCGAGGACCGACGCTATAATTCACCCCTCCACTTT
CDR3: CASSPEDRRYNSPLHF

D: TRBD2
V: TRBV5-1
J: TRBJ2-7
length: 15
size: few
DNA: TGCGCCAGCAGCCACGGTAGCGGGAGCCCCTACGAGCAGTACTTC
CDR3: CASSHGSGSPYEQYF

D: .
V: TRBV9
J: TRBJ1-6
length: 14
size: many
DNA: TGTGCCAGCAGCGGGGGAGGAGGGAATTCACCCCTCCACTTT
CDR3: CASSGGGGNSPLHF

D: TRBD2
V: TRBV15
J: TRBJ2-1
length: 16
size: .
DNA: TGTGCCACCAGCAGAGATCAGATAACTAGCGGGGGCCGACAGTTCTTC
CDR3: CATSRDQITSGGRQFF

D: TRBD1
V: TRBV29-1
J: TRBJ1-3
length: 15
size: .
DNA: TGCAGCGTTGAAGAGGGGACAGACTCTGGAAACACCATATATTTT
CDR3: CSVEEGTDSGNTIYF

D: .
V: TRBV5-8
J: TRBJ2-5
length: 11
size: many
DNA: TGTGCCAGCAGCGTGGGTTCACTCAAGGACTTC
CDR3: CASSVGSLKDF

D: .
V: TRBV20-1
J: TRBJ1-4
length: 12
size: .
DNA: TGCAGTGCTATGGCGGGAGGTGAAAAACTGTTTTTT
CDR3: CSAMAGGEKLFF

D: TRBD1
V: TRBV19
J: TRBJ1-2
length: 16
size: .
DNA: TGTGCCAGTAGTATTATCCCCAACAGGGGGAACTATGGCTACACCTTC
CDR3: CASSIIPNRGNYGYTF

D: .
V: TRBV5-1
J: TRBJ2-7
length: 13
size: many
DNA: TGCGCCAGCAGCTTGGCCTGGTCGGACGAGCAGTACTTC
CDR3: CASSLAWSDEQYF

D: .
V: TRBV10-3
J: TRBJ1-5
length: 13
size: many
DNA: TGTGCCATCTCCCCGGAGGTTGGTCAGCCCCAGCATTTT
CDR3: CAISPEVGQPQHF

D: .
V: TRBV4-1
J: TRBJ1-1
length: 15
size: few
DNA: TGCGCCAGCAGCCAAACGGGACATGTGAACACTGAAGCTTTCTTT
CDR3: CASSQTGHVNTEAFF

D: .
V: TRBV7-6
J: TRBJ1-3
length: 15
size: many
DNA: TGTGCCAGCAGCCCGGGAGGCCTCTCTGGAAACACCATATATTTT
CDR3: CASSPGGLSGNTIYF

D: TRBD1
V: TRBV11-2
J: TRBJ1-1
length: 16
size: few
DNA: TGTGCCAGCAGCTTACAACCAGGGGGAACGGGAACTGAAGCTTTCTTT
CDR3: CASSLQPGGTGTEAFF

D: .
V: TRBV6-5
J: TRBJ2-3
length: 14
size: .
DNA: TGTGCCAGCAGTGGATGGACTAGCACAGATACGCAGTATTTT
CDR3: CASSGWTSTDTQYF

D: .
V: TRBV20-1
J: TRBJ1-3
length: 15
size: .
DNA: TGCAGTGCTAGAGATTCCGGGGGCGCTGGAAACACCATATATTTT
CDR3: CSARDSGGAGNTIYF

D: .
V: TRBV9
J: TRBJ2-6
length: 18
size: .
DNA: TGTGCCAGCAGCGTAGAGAGGGACGGCTCATCTGGGGCCAACGTCCTGACTTTC
CDR3: CASSVERDGSSGANVLTF

D: TRBD2
V: TRBV9
J: TRBJ2-5
length: 18
size: many
DNA: TGTGCCAGCAGCCCCCAGGGGGTAGCGGGAGGAGGACAAGAGACCCAGTACTTC
CDR3: CASSPQGVAGGGQETQYF

D: TRBD1
V: TRBV7-9
J: TRBJ2-7
length: 16
size: few
DNA: TGTGCCAGCAGCTTCTACAGGGGGCAGAGGGCCTACGAGCAGTACTTC
CDR3: CASSFYRGQRAYEQYF

D: TRBD1
V: TRBV10-3
J: TRBJ1-6
length: 14
size: .
DNA: TGTGCCATCAGTTGGGGACAGGGGAATTCACCCCTCCACTTT
CDR3: CAISWGQGNSPLHF

D: .
V: TRBV20-1
J: TRBJ1-2
length: 10
size: many
DNA: TGCAGTGCGAATTCCTATGGCTACACCTTC
CDR3: CSANSYGYTF

D: TRBD2
V: TRBV7-9
J: TRBJ2-2
length: 15
size: few
DNA: TGTGCCAGCAGCGATAGCGGGAGGAACACCGGGGAGCTGTTTTTT
CDR3: CASSDSGRNTGELFF

D: .
V: TRBV10-3
J: TRBJ1-4
length: 14
size: .
DNA: TGTGCCATCAGTGGGACGGGGGCGAATGAAAAACTGTTTTTT
CDR3: CAISGTGANEKLFF

D: .
V: TRBV9
J: TRBJ2-5
length: 14
size: .
DNA: TGTGCCAGCAGCGCCCGGGGGGCCCGTGAGACCCAGTACTTC
CDR3: CASSARGARETQYF

D: .
V: TRBV7-9
J: TRBJ1-5
length: 15
size: many
DNA: TGTGCCAGCAGCCAAAGCGGAGTAAGCAATCAGCCCCAGCATTTT
CDR3: CASSQSGVSNQPQHF

D: TRBD1
V: TRBV7-3
J: TRBJ2-2
length: 15
size: .
DNA: TGTGCCAGCAGCTTAGCGCCGGGACAGTACAATGAGCAGTTTTTT
CDR3: CASSLAPGQYNEQFF

D: TRBD1
V: TRBV2
J: TRBJ2-7
length: 12
size: many
DNA: TGTGCCGGCCGGGACAGGGGATACGAGCAGTACTTC
CDR3: CAGRDRGYEQYF

D: .
V: TRBV7-9
J: TRBJ1-6
length: 17
size: .
DNA: TGTGCCAGCAGTGAAATCGGAAGGACCCGGGATAATTCACCCCTCCACTTT
CDR3: CASSEIGRTRDNSPLHF

D: .
V: TRBV10-3
J: TRBJ1-5
length: 14
size: many
DNA: TGTGCCATCAGTGGGGGTGATAGCAATCAGCCCCAGCATTTT
CDR3: CAISGGDSNQPQHF